This is a list of T cell receptor beta chains from one sample in a study of blood T cell repertoires in COVID-19. The protocol was immunoSEQ multiplex PCR, while the TCRdb copy is restricted to in-frame clones and leaves out a portion. The repertoire includes 37,000 or so clones, roughly 84% of them detected once, and 12% sits in the top ten. Sequencing was done on a sample of peripheral blood. The receptors here all came from a man between 60 and 75 years old with active COVID-19. Each CDR3 is given without its conserved first and last residue.

J gene,V gene,CDR3 protein
TRBJ1-2,TRBV14,ASAAASNYGYT
TRBJ1-5,TRBV3-1/TRBV3-2,ASSQGQVTSQPQH
TRBJ1-3,TRBV3-1/TRBV3-2,ASTLRSALSSGNTIY